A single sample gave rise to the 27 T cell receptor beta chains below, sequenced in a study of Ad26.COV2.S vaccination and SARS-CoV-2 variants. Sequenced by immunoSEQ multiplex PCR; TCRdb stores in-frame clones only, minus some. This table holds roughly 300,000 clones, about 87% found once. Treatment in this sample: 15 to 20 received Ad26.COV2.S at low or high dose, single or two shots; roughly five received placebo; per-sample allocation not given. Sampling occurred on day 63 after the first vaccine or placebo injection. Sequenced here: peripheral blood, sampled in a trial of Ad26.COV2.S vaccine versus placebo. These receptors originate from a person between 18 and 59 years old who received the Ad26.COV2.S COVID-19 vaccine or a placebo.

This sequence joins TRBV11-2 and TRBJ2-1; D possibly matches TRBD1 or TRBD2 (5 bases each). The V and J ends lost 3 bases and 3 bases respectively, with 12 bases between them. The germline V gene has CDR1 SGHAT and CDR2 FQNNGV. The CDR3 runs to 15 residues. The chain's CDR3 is CASSLSGRNYNEQFF. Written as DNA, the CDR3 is TGTGCCAGCAGCTTGTCGGGGCGCAACTACAATGAGCAGTTCTTC. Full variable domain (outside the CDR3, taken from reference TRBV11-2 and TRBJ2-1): EAGVAQSPRYKIIEKRQSVAFWCNPISGHATLYWYQQILGQGPKLLIQFQNNGVVDDSQLPKDRFSAERLKGVDSTLKIQPAKLEDSAVYLCASSLSGRNYNEQFFGPGTRLTVL.

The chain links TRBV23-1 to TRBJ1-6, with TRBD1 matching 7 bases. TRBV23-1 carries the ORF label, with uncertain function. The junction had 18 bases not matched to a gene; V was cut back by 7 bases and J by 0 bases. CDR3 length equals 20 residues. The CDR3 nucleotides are TGCGCCAGCAACCGGGGACCGGGACAGATAGCAAGCTCCTATAATTCACCCCTCCACTTT. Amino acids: CASNRGPGQIASSYNSPLHF.

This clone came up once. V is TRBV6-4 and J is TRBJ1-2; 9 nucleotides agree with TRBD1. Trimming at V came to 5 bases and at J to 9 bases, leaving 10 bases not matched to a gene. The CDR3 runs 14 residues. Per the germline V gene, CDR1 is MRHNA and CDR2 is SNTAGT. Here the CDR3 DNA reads TGTGCCAGCAGTACCGGGACAGGGCCCGATAGCTACACCTTC. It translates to CASSTGTGPDSYTF.

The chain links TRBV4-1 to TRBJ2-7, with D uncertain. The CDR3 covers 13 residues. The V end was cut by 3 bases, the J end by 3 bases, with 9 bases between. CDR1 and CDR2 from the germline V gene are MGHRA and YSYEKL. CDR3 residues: CASSHNLGYEQYF. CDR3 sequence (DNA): TGCGCCAGCAGCCACAACCTAGGCTACGAGCAGTACTTC.

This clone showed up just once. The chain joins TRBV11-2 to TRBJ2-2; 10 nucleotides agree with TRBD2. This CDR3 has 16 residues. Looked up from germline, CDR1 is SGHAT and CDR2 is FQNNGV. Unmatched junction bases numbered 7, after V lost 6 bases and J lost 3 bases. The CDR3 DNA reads TGTGCCAGCAGACCCATAGCGGGAGGTGACACCGGGGAGCTGTTTTTT. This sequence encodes CASRPIAGGDTGELFF.

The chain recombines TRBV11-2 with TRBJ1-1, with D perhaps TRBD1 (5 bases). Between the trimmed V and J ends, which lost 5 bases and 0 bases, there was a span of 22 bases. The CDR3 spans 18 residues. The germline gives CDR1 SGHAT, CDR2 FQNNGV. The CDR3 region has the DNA TGTGCCAGCAGCCCCCAGCTCCTTGGGGCGCCGTTGAACACTGAAGCTTTCTTT. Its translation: CASSPQLLGAPLNTEAFF.

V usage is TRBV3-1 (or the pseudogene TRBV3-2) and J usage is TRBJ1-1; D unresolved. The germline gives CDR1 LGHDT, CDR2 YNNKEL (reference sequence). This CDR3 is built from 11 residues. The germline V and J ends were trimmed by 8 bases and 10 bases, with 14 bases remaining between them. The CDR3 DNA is TGTGCCAGCGGGCAAGGTGGGTTAGCTTTCTTT. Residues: CASGQGGLAFF.

CDR3 bases: TGTGCCAGCAGTTACGCCCGGACTAGCACAGATACGCAGTATTTT. Its protein product is CASSYARTSTDTQYF. The chain links TRBV6-5 to TRBJ2-3; a weak D match, TRBD2 (5 bases). CDR1 is MNHEY, CDR2 SVGAGI, per germline. The CDR3 sequence is 15 residues long. Trimming left V 2 bases short and J 0 bases short, with 9 bases between.

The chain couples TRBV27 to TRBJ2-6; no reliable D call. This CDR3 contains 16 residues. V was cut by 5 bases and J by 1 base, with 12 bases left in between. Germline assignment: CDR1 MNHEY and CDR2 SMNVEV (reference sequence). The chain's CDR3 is CASSNPGFSGANVLTF. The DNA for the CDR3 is TGTGCCAGCAGTAACCCAGGATTTTCTGGGGCCAACGTCCTGACTTTC.

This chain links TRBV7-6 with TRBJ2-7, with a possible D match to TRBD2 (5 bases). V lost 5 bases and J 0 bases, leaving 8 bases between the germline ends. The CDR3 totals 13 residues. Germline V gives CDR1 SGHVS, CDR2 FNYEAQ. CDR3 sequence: CASSPGDSYEQYF. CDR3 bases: TGTGCCAGCAGCCCCGGGGACTCCTACGAGCAGTACTTC. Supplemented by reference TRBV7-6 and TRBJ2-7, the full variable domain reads GAGVSQSPRYKVTKRGQDVALRCDPISGHVSLYWYRQALGQGPEFLTYFNYEAQQDKSGLPNDRFSAERPEGSISTLTIQRTEQRDSAMYRCASSPGDSYEQYFGPGTRLTVT.

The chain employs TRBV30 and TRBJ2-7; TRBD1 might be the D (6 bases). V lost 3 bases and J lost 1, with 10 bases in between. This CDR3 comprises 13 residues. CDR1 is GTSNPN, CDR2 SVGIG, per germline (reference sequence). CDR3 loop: CAWSLGASYEQYF. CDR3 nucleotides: TGTGCCTGGAGCTTGGGGGCGTCCTACGAGCAGTACTTC.

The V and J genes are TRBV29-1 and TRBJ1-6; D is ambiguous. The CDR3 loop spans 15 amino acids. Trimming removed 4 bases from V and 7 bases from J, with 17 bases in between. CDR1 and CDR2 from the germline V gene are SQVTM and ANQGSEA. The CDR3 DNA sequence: TGCAGCGTTGGAGGCGGGCCCACCCTAAATTCACCCCTCCACTTT. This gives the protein CSVGGGPTLNSPLHF.

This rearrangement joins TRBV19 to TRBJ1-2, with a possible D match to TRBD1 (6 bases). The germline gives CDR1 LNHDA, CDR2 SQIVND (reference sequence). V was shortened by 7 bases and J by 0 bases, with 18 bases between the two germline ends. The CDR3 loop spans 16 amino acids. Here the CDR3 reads CASTLNQGNANYGYTF. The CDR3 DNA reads TGTGCCAGTACCCTCAACCAGGGGAATGCTAACTATGGCTACACCTTC.

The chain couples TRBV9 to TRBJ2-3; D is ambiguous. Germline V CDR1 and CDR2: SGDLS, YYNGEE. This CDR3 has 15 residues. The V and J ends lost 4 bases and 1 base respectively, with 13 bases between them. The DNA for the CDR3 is TGTGCCAGCAGCCCCTTCGGCGTAGGCACAGATACGCAGTATTTT. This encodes CASSPFGVGTDTQYF.

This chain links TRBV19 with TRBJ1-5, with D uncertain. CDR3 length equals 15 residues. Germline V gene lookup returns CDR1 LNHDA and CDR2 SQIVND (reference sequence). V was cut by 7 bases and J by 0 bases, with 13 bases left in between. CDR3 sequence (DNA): TGTGCCAGTAAGGCCCTCGCGGATAGCAATCAGCCCCAGCATTTT. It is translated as CASKALADSNQPQHF.

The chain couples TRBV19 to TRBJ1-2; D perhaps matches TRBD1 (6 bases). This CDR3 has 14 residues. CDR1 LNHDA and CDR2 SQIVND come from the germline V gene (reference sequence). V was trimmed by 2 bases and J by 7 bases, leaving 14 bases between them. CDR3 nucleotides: TGTGCCAGTAGTATACCAGGGGCGACAGGTGGCTACACCTTC. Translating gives CASSIPGATGGYTF.

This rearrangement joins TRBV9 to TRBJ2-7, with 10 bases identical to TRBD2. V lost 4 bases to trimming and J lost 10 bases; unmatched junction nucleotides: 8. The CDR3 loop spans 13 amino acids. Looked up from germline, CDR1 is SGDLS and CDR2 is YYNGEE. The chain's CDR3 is CASSPMGLAFQYF. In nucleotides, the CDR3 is TGTGCCAGCAGCCCGATGGGACTAGCGTTCCAGTACTTC.

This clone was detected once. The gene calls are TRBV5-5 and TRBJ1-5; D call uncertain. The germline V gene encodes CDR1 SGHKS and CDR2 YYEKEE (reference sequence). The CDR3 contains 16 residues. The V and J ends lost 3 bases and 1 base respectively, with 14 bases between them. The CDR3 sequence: CASSWELLGSNQPQHF. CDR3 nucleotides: TGTGCCAGCAGCTGGGAACTATTGGGAAGCAATCAGCCCCAGCATTTT.

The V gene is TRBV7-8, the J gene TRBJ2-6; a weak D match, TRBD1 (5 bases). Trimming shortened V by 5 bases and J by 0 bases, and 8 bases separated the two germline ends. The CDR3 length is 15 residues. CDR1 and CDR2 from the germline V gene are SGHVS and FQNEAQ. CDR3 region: CASSDQGSGANVLTF. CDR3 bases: TGTGCCAGCAGCGATCAGGGCTCTGGGGCCAACGTCCTGACTTTC.

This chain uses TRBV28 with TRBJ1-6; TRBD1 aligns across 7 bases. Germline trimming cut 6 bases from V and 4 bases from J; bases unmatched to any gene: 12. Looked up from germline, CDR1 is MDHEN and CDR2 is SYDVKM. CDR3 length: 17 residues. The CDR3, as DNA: TGTGCCAGCAGCCCGGGACAGACTACGACTTATAATTCACCCCTCCACTTT. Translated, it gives CASSPGQTTTYNSPLHF.

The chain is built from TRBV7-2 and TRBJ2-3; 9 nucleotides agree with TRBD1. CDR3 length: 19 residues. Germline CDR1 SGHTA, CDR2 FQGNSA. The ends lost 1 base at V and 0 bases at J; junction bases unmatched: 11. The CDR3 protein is CASSLEWTGVSPSTDTQYF. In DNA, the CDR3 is TGTGCCAGCAGCTTAGAATGGACAGGGGTTTCCCCGAGCACAGATACGCAGTATTTT. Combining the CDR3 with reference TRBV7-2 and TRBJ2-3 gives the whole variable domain GAGVSQSPSNKVTEKGKDVELRCDPISGHTALYWYRQSLGQGLEFLIYFQGNSAPDKSGLPSDRFSAERTGGSVSTLTIQRTQQEDSAVYLCASSLEWTGVSPSTDTQYFGPGTRLTVL.

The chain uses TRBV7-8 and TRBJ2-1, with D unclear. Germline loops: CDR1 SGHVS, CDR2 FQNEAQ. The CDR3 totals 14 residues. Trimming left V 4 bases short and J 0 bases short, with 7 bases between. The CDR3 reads CASSYSYSYNEQFF. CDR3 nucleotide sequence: TGTGCCAGCAGCTACAGTTACTCCTACAATGAGCAGTTCTTC.

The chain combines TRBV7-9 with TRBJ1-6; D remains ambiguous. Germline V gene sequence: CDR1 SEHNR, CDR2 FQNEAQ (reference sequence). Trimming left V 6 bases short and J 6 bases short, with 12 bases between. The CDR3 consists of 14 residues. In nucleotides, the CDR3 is TGTGCCAGCAGTCTGGCCAGCCGTAATTCACCCCTCCACTTT. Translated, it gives CASSLASRNSPLHF.

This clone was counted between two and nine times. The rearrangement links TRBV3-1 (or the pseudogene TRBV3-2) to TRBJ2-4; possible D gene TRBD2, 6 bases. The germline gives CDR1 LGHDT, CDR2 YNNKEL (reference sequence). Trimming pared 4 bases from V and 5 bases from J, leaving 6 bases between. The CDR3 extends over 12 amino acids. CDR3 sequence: CASSRGENIQYF. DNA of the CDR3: TGTGCCAGCAGCCGCGGGGAAAACATTCAGTACTTC.

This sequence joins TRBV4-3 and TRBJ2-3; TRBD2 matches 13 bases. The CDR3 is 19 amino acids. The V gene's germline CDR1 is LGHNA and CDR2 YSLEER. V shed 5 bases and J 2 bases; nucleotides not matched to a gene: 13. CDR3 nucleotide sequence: TGCGCCAGCAGCGCACGCCAACCGGGACTAGCGGGGCCCACAGATACGCAGTATTTT. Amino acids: CASSARQPGLAGPTDTQYF.

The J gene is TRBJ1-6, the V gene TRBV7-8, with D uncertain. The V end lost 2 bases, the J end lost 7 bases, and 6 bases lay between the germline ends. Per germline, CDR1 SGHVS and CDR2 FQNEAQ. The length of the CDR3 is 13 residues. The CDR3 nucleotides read TGTGCCAGCAGCTTACCGGGGAATTCACCCCTCCACTTT. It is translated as CASSLPGNSPLHF. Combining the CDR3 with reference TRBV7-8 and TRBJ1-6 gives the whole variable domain GAGVSQSPRYKVAKRGQDVALRCDPISGHVSLFWYQQALGQGPEFLTYFQNEAQLDKSGLPSDRFFAERPEGSVSTLKIQRTQQEDSAVYLCASSLPGNSPLHFGNGTRLTVT.

CDR3 protein: CASSLGGAASNQPQHF. For the CDR3, the DNA is TGTGCCAGCAGTTTAGGGGGGGCGGCTAGCAATCAGCCCCAGCATTTT. V usage is TRBV28 and J usage is TRBJ1-5, with D perhaps matching TRBD1 (6 bases). Germline CDR1 is MDHEN and CDR2 is SYDVKM. The CDR3 loop spans 16 amino acids. Trimming stripped 2 bases from V and 0 bases from J, with 11 bases between.